Below, 21 T cell receptor beta chains from the same sample are listed, as sequenced in a study of blood T cell repertoires in COVID-19 (dated by TCRdb to 2020 to 2022). Libraries were prepared through the immunoSEQ multiplex PCR assay. TCRdb holds this immuneACCESS table with in-frame rearrangements only. Some clones are missing; in checked studies, unresolved V genes explain under half, and the rest has no known cause. This sample lists more than 250,000 clones; 80% to 90% were detected once. Roughly 5.2% of the sample rests with the top ten. Sequencing was done on a sample of PBMCs or T cells enriched from blood (not recorded which). The receptors originated from a woman aged 25 to 39 who had recovered from COVID-19.

The CDR3 loop reads CASSFWTGTGFYNEQFF. DNA for the CDR3: TGTGCCAGCAGCTTTTGGACCGGGACAGGCTTCTACAATGAGCAGTTCTTC. This chain connects TRBV7-9 to TRBJ2-1; TRBD1 matches 8 bases. The V segment lost 3 bases and the J segment 3 bases; nucleotides outside the gene matches: 10. Germline-derived CDR1 and CDR2 are SEHNR and FQNEAQ (reference sequence). The CDR3 consists of 17 residues.

This rearrangement joins TRBV7-3 to TRBJ2-1; the match to TRBD2 covers 13 bases. Looked up from germline, CDR1 is SGHTA and CDR2 is FQGTGA. The CDR3 contains 15 residues. V was clipped by 3 bases and J by 10 bases; unmatched bases: 6. The CDR3 coding sequence is TGTGCCAGCAGCTTCGGACTAGCGGGGGTGGCCGAGCAGTTCTTC. This gives the protein CASSFGLAGVAEQFF.

The chain couples TRBV9 to TRBJ1-1; 10 nucleotides match TRBD1. V shed 5 bases and J 7 bases; nucleotides not matched to a gene: 8. CDR3 length equals 14 residues. Germline assignment: CDR1 SGDLS and CDR2 YYNGEE. CDR3 DNA sequence: TGTGCCAGCAGAGACGACAGGGGGCTGGGTGAAGCTTTCTTT. This translates into CASRDDRGLGEAFF.

This clone was seen just once. The chain couples TRBV15 to TRBJ2-1, with TRBD1 matching 10 bases. Germline CDR1 LNHNV, CDR2 YYDKDF (reference sequence). This CDR3 comprises 15 residues. Trimming cost V 3 bases and J 4 bases; bases outside gene matches: 3. The CDR3 DNA sequence: TGTGCCACCAGCAGGGACAGGGGGTATTACAATGAGCAGTTCTTC. This codes for CATSRDRGYYNEQFF. The full variable domain, completed using reference TRBV15 and TRBJ2-1, is DAMVIQNPRYQVTQFGKPVTLSCSQTLNHNVMYWYQQKSSQAPKLLFHYYDKDFNNEADTPDNFQSRRPNTSFCFLDIRSPGLGDTAMYLCATSRDRGYYNEQFFGPGTRLTVL.

As DNA, the CDR3 is TGTGCCAGCAGCTTGGAGGCTAGCGGGGGGAACACCGGGGAGCTGTTTTTT. Translating it yields CASSLEASGGNTGELFF. The chain is built from TRBV5-5 and TRBJ2-2, with 10 bases aligning to TRBD2. CDR1 is SGHKS and CDR2 is YYEKEE in the germline V gene (reference sequence). CDR3 length: 17 residues. The trim removed 0 bases at V and 1 base at J, leaving 3 bases unmatched.

For the CDR3, the DNA is TGTGCCAGCAGCTTGGCCGGAGGGGGCTGGGGCAATGAGCAGTTCTTC. Protein sequence: CASSLAGGGWGNEQFF. The chain carries TRBV5-4 and TRBJ2-1, with a weak D call TRBD1 (7 bases). The CDR3 is 16 amino acids. Germline CDR1 SGHNT, CDR2 YYREEE (reference sequence). Trimming took 0 bases from V and 6 from J, leaving 16 bases between them.

The genes are TRBV6-1 and TRBJ1-1, with D possibly being TRBD1 (5 bases). Between the trimmed V and J ends, which lost 1 base and 3 bases, there was a span of 15 bases. CDR3 length equals 16 residues. CDR1 is MNHNS and CDR2 is SASEGT in the germline V gene. CDR3 DNA: TGTGCCAGCAGTGAAGTAGCGGGGGGTGAACACACTGAAGCTTTCTTT. Protein: CASSEVAGGEHTEAFF.

The chain couples TRBV5-6 to TRBJ2-1, with 16 bases identical to TRBD2. Germline V gene sequence: CDR1 SGHDT, CDR2 YYEEEE. The CDR3 is 19 amino acids. V shed 0 bases, J shed 6 bases, and the junction held 9 bases outside the gene matches. The CDR3 DNA reads TGTGCCAGCAGCTTGGACGTCGTTGGGACTAGCGGGGGGGCCAATGAGCAGTTCTTC. Translation gives CASSLDVVGTSGGANEQFF.

The J gene is TRBJ2-7, the V gene TRBV7-2; 7 nucleotides align to TRBD1. V shed 7 bases and J 4 bases; nucleotides not matched to a gene: 13. The CDR3 sequence is 15 residues long. Germline V gene data show CDR1 as SGHTA and CDR2 as FQGNSA. The CDR3 is CASNTNRGGGYEQYF. In DNA, the CDR3 is TGTGCCAGCAATACTAACAGGGGTGGGGGTTACGAGCAGTACTTC. The variable domain in full, completed from reference TRBV7-2 and TRBJ2-7, reads GAGVSQSPSNKVTEKGKDVELRCDPISGHTALYWYRQSLGQGLEFLIYFQGNSAPDKSGLPSDRFSAERTGGSVSTLTIQRTQQEDSAVYLCASNTNRGGGYEQYFGPGTRLTVT.

The chain joins TRBV9 to TRBJ2-5, with 8 bases identical to TRBD2. This CDR3 has 16 amino acids. Germline CDR1 and CDR2: SGDLS and YYNGEE. V shed 0 bases and J 2 bases; nucleotides not matched to a gene: 6. The CDR3 region has the DNA TGTGCCAGCAGCGTAGGGGTCGGGGGGGTACAAGAGACCCAGTACTTC. Its protein is CASSVGVGGVQETQYF.

V and J are TRBV18 and TRBJ1-2, with TRBD1 identical over 9 bases. The CDR3 totals 15 residues. V was pared by 0 bases and J by 4 bases, with 3 bases of the junction left unmatched. CDR1 and CDR2 from the germline V gene are KGHSH and LQKENI. The chain's CDR3 is CASSPPTGGGYGYTF. In DNA form, the CDR3 reads TGTGCCAGCTCACCACCGACAGGGGGTGGCTATGGCTACACCTTC.

The chain recombines TRBV11-2 with TRBJ1-2; TRBD1 matches at 7 bases. This CDR3 region has 15 residues. J gave up 8 bases and V 2 bases, and 11 bases lay outside the gene matches. Germline V lookup: CDR1 SGHAT, CDR2 FQNNGV. DNA of the CDR3: TGTGCCAGCAGCTTATTCCCAACAGGGGCTGGGGGCTACACCTTC. Its protein product is CASSLFPTGAGGYTF.

The chain is built from TRBV24-1 and TRBJ1-2; TRBD1 aligns across 9 bases. Looked up from germline, CDR1 is KGHDR and CDR2 is SFDVKD. Trimming cost V 4 bases and J 3 bases; bases outside gene matches: 5. The CDR3 has 15 amino acids. CDR3 residues: CATSDTGTGHYGYTF. CDR3 nucleotide sequence: TGTGCCACCAGTGACACCGGGACAGGGCACTATGGCTACACCTTC.

The chain uses TRBV28 and TRBJ1-5; tentatively, D is TRBD1 (5 bases). Germline CDR1 MDHEN, CDR2 SYDVKM. The CDR3 has 15 residues. V was shortened by 7 bases and J by 5 bases, with 18 bases between the two germline ends. The CDR3 DNA follows: TGTGCCAGCACTCCCATCGGAGGGGATCATCAGCCCCAGCATTTT. It codes for CASTPIGGDHQPQHF.

The rearrangement links TRBV7-9 to TRBJ1-3, with D perhaps TRBD1 (6 bases). The CDR3 loop spans 17 amino acids. Germline-derived CDR1 and CDR2 are SEHNR and FQNEAQ (reference sequence). V lost 5 bases and J 3 bases, leaving 20 bases between the germline ends. CDR3 nucleotides: TGTGCCAGCAGCCCACTTTATACAGGGACGTATGGAAACACCATATATTTT. Protein sequence: CASSPLYTGTYGNTIYF.

The rearrangement links TRBV19 to TRBJ2-7; 8 bases align to TRBD1. The V gene end was trimmed by 5 bases and the J gene end by 2 bases; junction bases not matched to a gene: 5. Germline CDR1 is LNHDA and CDR2 is SQIVND (reference sequence). CDR3 length equals 14 residues. CDR3 in DNA: TGTGCCAGTAGTGGGGGGACAGGACCCTACGAGCAGTACTTC. It encodes CASSGGTGPYEQYF.

V usage is TRBV7-9 and J usage is TRBJ2-7, with TRBD1 matching over 9 bases. J gave up 1 base and V 5 bases, and 12 bases lay outside the gene matches. Germline V gene sequence: CDR1 SEHNR, CDR2 FQNEAQ (reference sequence). This CDR3 comprises 17 residues. CDR3 region: CASSGETPGQGSYEQYF. As DNA, the CDR3 is TGTGCCAGCAGCGGTGAAACCCCGGGACAGGGATCCTACGAGCAGTACTTC.

The rearrangement uses TRBV7-8 and TRBJ1-2; tentatively, D is TRBD1 (6 bases). The CDR3 has 16 amino acids. Per germline, CDR1 SGHVS and CDR2 FQNEAQ. Trimming took 1 base from V and 0 from J, leaving 12 bases between them. CDR3 DNA sequence: TGTGCCAGCAGCTTAGGGCGGGGGCTTACTAACTATGGCTACACCTTC. Residues: CASSLGRGLTNYGYTF.

The chain carries TRBV19 and TRBJ1-1; a weak D match, TRBD1 (5 bases). Trimming took 9 bases from V and 0 from J, leaving 8 bases between them. The CDR3 length is 12 residues. Germline V gene data show CDR1 as LNHDA and CDR2 as SQIVND (reference sequence). Written as DNA, the CDR3 is TGTGCCAGCAGGGACTTGAACACTGAAGCTTTCTTT. Its translation is CASRDLNTEAFF.

The genes are TRBV13 and TRBJ2-5, with a possible D match to TRBD1 (6 bases). Germline CDR1 and CDR2: PRHDT and FYEKMQ (reference sequence). The CDR3 runs to 15 residues. Trimming stripped 4 bases from V and 1 base from J, with 13 bases between. CDR3 loop: CASSSRRQVQETQYF. The CDR3 DNA reads as TGTGCCAGCAGCTCAAGGAGACAGGTCCAAGAGACCCAGTACTTC.

This clone came up many times. The chain joins TRBV2 to TRBJ1-1, with 7 bases identical to TRBD1. CDR1 and CDR2 (germline): SNHLY, FYNNEI. The V segment lost 6 bases and the J segment 8 bases; nucleotides outside the gene matches: 6. The CDR3 is 12 amino acids. This chain's CDR3 is CASSYGTAEAFF. The DNA for the CDR3 is TGTGCCAGCAGCTACGGGACAGCAGAAGCTTTCTTT.